A selection of T cell receptor beta chains follows, all from one sample in a study of cytomegalovirus exposure and HLA in healthy donors. Method: immunoSEQ multiplex PCR; TCRdb's copy keeps in-frame clones and lacks some. The table has about 230,000 clones, 77% seen once. What was sequenced was PBMCs. The receptors shown here come from an older woman in good health and CMV-seropositive. Both conserved end residues are part of each CDR3. A D gene is named only where the DNA matches it firmly. Only part of the rows carry a size: once, few, many, or a class if the clone is expanded.

abundance: -
j_gene: TRBJ1-1
d_gene: -
v_gene: TRBV23-1
CDR3nt: TGCGCCAGCAGTTGGCGGGGGAATGAGAACACTGAAGCTTTCTTT
CDR3aa: CASSWRGNENTEAFF

abundance: -
j_gene: TRBJ2-3
d_gene: -
v_gene: TRBV4-3
CDR3nt: TGCGCCAGCAGCCAAGATTCATTTGCGGGCCTTACAGATACGCAGTATTTT
CDR3aa: CASSQDSFAGLTDTQYF

abundance: -
j_gene: TRBJ2-5
d_gene: -
v_gene: TRBV5-1
CDR3nt: TGCGCCAGCAGCGTCAGGGGGGCCGTGGAAGAGACCCAGTACTTC
CDR3aa: CASSVRGAVEETQYF

abundance: -
j_gene: TRBJ2-2
d_gene: -
v_gene: TRBV5-1
CDR3nt: TGCGCCAGCGGGGCGGGATTAGGAACCGGGGAGCTGTTTTTT
CDR3aa: CASGAGLGTGELFF

abundance: -
j_gene: TRBJ2-1
d_gene: -
v_gene: TRBV7-2
CDR3nt: TGTGCCAGCAGCTTAGATGCCCGGACAGCCAATGAGCAGTTCTTC
CDR3aa: CASSLDARTANEQFF

abundance: -
j_gene: TRBJ2-6
d_gene: -
v_gene: TRBV10-3
CDR3nt: TGTGCCATCAGTCCAAGGGCAGGGGCTGATTCTGGGGCCAACGTCCTGACTTTC
CDR3aa: CAISPRAGADSGANVLTF

abundance: -
j_gene: TRBJ1-4
d_gene: -
v_gene: TRBV4-3
CDR3nt: TGCGCCAGCAGCCAAGAGGTCAGGGCTAATGAAAAACTGTTTTTT
CDR3aa: CASSQEVRANEKLFF

abundance: once
j_gene: TRBJ2-2
d_gene: -
v_gene: TRBV7-2
CDR3nt: TGTGCCAGCAGCCAACGCAGGGGAACCGGGGAGCTGTTTTTT
CDR3aa: CASSQRRGTGELFF

abundance: few
j_gene: TRBJ1-2
d_gene: -
v_gene: TRBV6-1
CDR3nt: TGTGCCAGCAGTGAAGAAAAGGGGGATCTCTATGGCTACACCTTC
CDR3aa: CASSEEKGDLYGYTF

abundance: once
j_gene: TRBJ2-5
d_gene: TRBD2
v_gene: TRBV5-1
CDR3nt: TGCGCCAGCAGCCCCTCTGGGGTAGCGGGAGGGCAAGAGACCCAGTACTTC
CDR3aa: CASSPSGVAGGQETQYF

abundance: -
j_gene: TRBJ1-1
d_gene: -
v_gene: TRBV7-9
CDR3nt: TGTGCCCAGGAGGGGTACACTGAAGCTTTCTTT
CDR3aa: CAQEGYTEAFF

abundance: -
j_gene: TRBJ1-1
d_gene: -
v_gene: TRBV5-1
CDR3nt: TGCGCCAGCAGCTTGAACTTCCAGACATCCCTGAACACTGAAGCTTTCTTT
CDR3aa: CASSLNFQTSLNTEAFF

abundance: few
j_gene: TRBJ2-7
d_gene: TRBD2
v_gene: TRBV19
CDR3nt: TGTGCCAGTAGTGGTGGGACTAGCGGGAGCAACGAGCAGTACTTC
CDR3aa: CASSGGTSGSNEQYF

abundance: -
j_gene: TRBJ1-5
d_gene: -
v_gene: TRBV11-3
CDR3nt: TGTGCCAGCAGCTTACGGTTCCATAATCAGCCCCAGCATTTT
CDR3aa: CASSLRFHNQPQHF

abundance: -
j_gene: TRBJ2-3
d_gene: -
v_gene: TRBV14
CDR3nt: TGTGCCAGCAGCCTTCTCCCCGGGGGTGCAGATACGCAGTATTTT
CDR3aa: CASSLLPGGADTQYF

abundance: -
j_gene: TRBJ1-2
d_gene: -
v_gene: TRBV7-2
CDR3nt: TGTGCCAGCAGCCAAGCCAGGGCGGAGGGCTACACCTTC
CDR3aa: CASSQARAEGYTF

abundance: -
j_gene: TRBJ2-7
d_gene: -
v_gene: TRBV29-1
CDR3nt: TGCAGCGTTGGGCAAGGAGTCTCCTACGAGCAGTACTTC
CDR3aa: CSVGQGVSYEQYF

abundance: -
j_gene: TRBJ1-5
d_gene: -
v_gene: TRBV28
CDR3nt: TGTGCCAGCTGTCAGGATTATAGCAATCAGCCCCAGCATTTT
CDR3aa: CASCQDYSNQPQHF

abundance: once
j_gene: TRBJ1-4
d_gene: TRBD1
v_gene: TRBV10-1
CDR3nt: TGCGCCAGCAGTATGGACAGGGAAGAAGAAAAACTGTTTTTT
CDR3aa: CASSMDREEEKLFF

abundance: few
j_gene: TRBJ2-5
d_gene: -
v_gene: TRBV11-2
CDR3nt: TGTGCCAGCAGCTTGGCCCAAGAGACCCAGTACTTC
CDR3aa: CASSLAQETQYF

abundance: -
j_gene: TRBJ1-2
d_gene: TRBD1
v_gene: TRBV7-2
CDR3nt: TGTGCCAGCAGTTTTCCATACCGGGACAGGGGGCAAGGCTACACCTTC
CDR3aa: CASSFPYRDRGQGYTF

abundance: -
j_gene: TRBJ1-2
d_gene: TRBD1
v_gene: TRBV25-1
CDR3nt: TGTGCCAGCAGTGAATCGGGAGGGGGCCCCTCCTATGGCTACACCTTC
CDR3aa: CASSESGGGPSYGYTF

abundance: -
j_gene: TRBJ2-5
d_gene: TRBD1
v_gene: TRBV7-9
CDR3nt: TGTGCCAGCAGCTTCGGACAGGGACCCCAAGAGACCCAGTACTTC
CDR3aa: CASSFGQGPQETQYF

abundance: -
j_gene: TRBJ2-7
d_gene: TRBD1
v_gene: TRBV18
CDR3nt: TGTGCCAGCTCACCACAGGGACAGGGGCTGGGCGAGCAGTACTTC
CDR3aa: CASSPQGQGLGEQYF

abundance: few
j_gene: TRBJ2-6
d_gene: TRBD1
v_gene: TRBV18
CDR3nt: TGTGCCAGCTCAGGACAGGACTCTGGGGCCAACGTCCTGACTTTC
CDR3aa: CASSGQDSGANVLTF

abundance: many
j_gene: TRBJ2-1
d_gene: -
v_gene: TRBV6-5
CDR3nt: TGTGCCAGCAGTTACTCGATCCAGGCTCCAGCGTTCTTC
CDR3aa: CASSYSIQAPAFF

abundance: -
j_gene: TRBJ2-5
d_gene: -
v_gene: TRBV5-8
CDR3nt: TGTGCCAGCAGCTTGCGGGGGTCTGAGACCCAGTACTTC
CDR3aa: CASSLRGSETQYF

abundance: -
j_gene: TRBJ1-2
d_gene: TRBD1
v_gene: TRBV18
CDR3nt: TGTGCCAGCTCACCACCGTCCGGGACAGACTATGGCTACACCTTC
CDR3aa: CASSPPSGTDYGYTF

abundance: -
j_gene: TRBJ1-1
d_gene: -
v_gene: TRBV7-2
CDR3nt: TGTGCCAGCAGCCCATTTGGGAGGGCGCCTTTCTTT
CDR3aa: CASSPFGRAPFF

abundance: -
j_gene: TRBJ2-5
d_gene: TRBD2
v_gene: TRBV7-9
CDR3nt: TGTGCCAGCAGCCCCAGGACTAGCGGGGGTATCCAAGAGACCCAGTACTTC
CDR3aa: CASSPRTSGGIQETQYF

abundance: -
j_gene: TRBJ2-5
d_gene: TRBD2
v_gene: TRBV30
CDR3nt: TGTGCCTGGAAACTAGCGGACCAAGAGACCCAGTACTTC
CDR3aa: CAWKLADQETQYF

abundance: -
j_gene: TRBJ1-5
d_gene: TRBD1
v_gene: TRBV18
CDR3nt: TGTGCCAGCTCACCTGTTGAGGACAGGGTGTTCGGGCAGCCCCAGCATTTT
CDR3aa: CASSPVEDRVFGQPQHF

abundance: -
j_gene: TRBJ1-1
d_gene: -
v_gene: TRBV7-9
CDR3nt: TGTGCCAGCAGTCGACAGATGAACACTGAAGCTTTCTTT
CDR3aa: CASSRQMNTEAFF

abundance: -
j_gene: TRBJ1-4
d_gene: -
v_gene: TRBV30
CDR3nt: TGTGCCGGGGCTTTGGACGGCTATGAAAAACTGTTTTTT
CDR3aa: CAGALDGYEKLFF

abundance: -
j_gene: TRBJ1-4
d_gene: -
v_gene: TRBV7-2
CDR3nt: TGTGCCAGCAGTTTTCGGGTGGTCGAAAAACTGTTTTTT
CDR3aa: CASSFRVVEKLFF

abundance: -
j_gene: TRBJ2-1
d_gene: TRBD2
v_gene: TRBV14
CDR3nt: TGTGCCAGCAGCCAACCTAGCGGGAGGAACAATGAGCAGTTCTTC
CDR3aa: CASSQPSGRNNEQFF

abundance: -
j_gene: TRBJ1-5
d_gene: -
v_gene: TRBV18
CDR3nt: TGTGCCAGCTCATCGACAGACGTCAATCAGCCCCAGCATTTT
CDR3aa: CASSSTDVNQPQHF

abundance: -
j_gene: TRBJ1-2
d_gene: TRBD1
v_gene: TRBV15
CDR3nt: TGTGCCGCCAGCAACCGGGGGGGACAGGGGTTCCGGGACTATGGCTACACCTTC
CDR3aa: CAASNRGGQGFRDYGYTF

abundance: once
j_gene: TRBJ2-7
d_gene: -
v_gene: TRBV30
CDR3nt: TGTGCCTGGAGTAGAGACAGGTCCTGGGGGCAGTACTTC
CDR3aa: CAWSRDRSWGQYF

abundance: -
j_gene: TRBJ2-1
d_gene: -
v_gene: TRBV5-1
CDR3nt: TGCGCCAGCAGCTTGGCCCTGGGGCGGGGCAATGAGCAGTTCTTC
CDR3aa: CASSLALGRGNEQFF

abundance: -
j_gene: TRBJ1-1
d_gene: -
v_gene: TRBV5-1
CDR3nt: TGCGCCAGCAGCTCCAGGTCAGAGAACACTGAAGCTTTCTTT
CDR3aa: CASSSRSENTEAFF

abundance: -
j_gene: TRBJ2-1
d_gene: TRBD2
v_gene: TRBV2
CDR3nt: TGTGCCAGCAGTGCCTCTGCGGGGGGTTTCAATGAGCAGTTCTTC
CDR3aa: CASSASAGGFNEQFF

abundance: -
j_gene: TRBJ1-1
d_gene: -
v_gene: TRBV7-2
CDR3nt: TGTGCCAGCAGCCGACAGTCCATGAACACTGAAGCTTTCTTT
CDR3aa: CASSRQSMNTEAFF

abundance: -
j_gene: TRBJ2-1
d_gene: -
v_gene: TRBV5-1
CDR3nt: TGCGCCAGCAGCTTCGCGGGGCAAGACAATGAGCAGTTCTTC
CDR3aa: CASSFAGQDNEQFF

abundance: -
j_gene: TRBJ2-1
d_gene: TRBD2
v_gene: TRBV4-1
CDR3nt: TGCGCCAGCAGCCGAATAGCGGGAGACGGGAAGGCTGAGCAGTTCTTC
CDR3aa: CASSRIAGDGKAEQFF

abundance: -
j_gene: TRBJ1-1
d_gene: -
v_gene: TRBV11-1
CDR3nt: TGTGCCAGCAGCTTGTCGCGGCAGAACGAAGCTTTCTTT
CDR3aa: CASSLSRQNEAFF

abundance: -
j_gene: TRBJ1-2
d_gene: TRBD1
v_gene: TRBV30
CDR3nt: TGTGCCTGTATACAGGGGTTGGCCTATGGCTACACCTTC
CDR3aa: CACIQGLAYGYTF

abundance: few
j_gene: TRBJ2-7
d_gene: TRBD2
v_gene: TRBV4-1
CDR3nt: TGCGCCAGCAGCCAAGGGATAGCGGGAGCCAAGCAGTACTTC
CDR3aa: CASSQGIAGAKQYF

abundance: -
j_gene: TRBJ2-7
d_gene: -
v_gene: TRBV2
CDR3nt: TGTGCCAGCAGTGAAGCGCGGCTCAGTCCTATTAAGCAGTACTTC
CDR3aa: CASSEARLSPIKQYF

abundance: few
j_gene: TRBJ2-7
d_gene: -
v_gene: TRBV5-1
CDR3nt: TGCGCCAGCGGGGACACCCCCTACGAGCAGTACTTC
CDR3aa: CASGDTPYEQYF

abundance: -
j_gene: TRBJ1-1
d_gene: -
v_gene: TRBV28
CDR3nt: TGTGCCAGCAGCCCTACAGGGCTTCTGAACACTGAAGCTTTCTTT
CDR3aa: CASSPTGLLNTEAFF

abundance: once
j_gene: TRBJ2-3
d_gene: TRBD2
v_gene: TRBV4-1
CDR3nt: TGCGCCAGCAGCCAAGGGGTGACTAGCGGGGGGGGTGATACGCAGTATTTT
CDR3aa: CASSQGVTSGGGDTQYF

abundance: -
j_gene: TRBJ1-5
d_gene: -
v_gene: TRBV6-5
CDR3nt: TGTGCCAGCAGTGCGACAGGCAATCAGCCCCAGCATTTT
CDR3aa: CASSATGNQPQHF

abundance: -
j_gene: TRBJ2-2
d_gene: TRBD1
v_gene: TRBV5-1
CDR3nt: TGCGCCAGCACCACAGGGGGGACCGGGGAGCTGTTTTTT
CDR3aa: CASTTGGTGELFF

abundance: -
j_gene: TRBJ2-7
d_gene: TRBD2
v_gene: TRBV18
CDR3nt: TGTGCCAGCTCCGGGACTAGCGGATACTACGAGCAGTACTTC
CDR3aa: CASSGTSGYYEQYF

abundance: -
j_gene: TRBJ2-6
d_gene: -
v_gene: TRBV28
CDR3nt: TGTGCCAGCAGCCAGCGCGCGATCTCTGGGGCCAACGTCCTGACTTTC
CDR3aa: CASSQRAISGANVLTF